The T cell receptor (beta chain) described here comes from a study of a mutant IDH1 vaccine in newly diagnosed glioma. Study background: In some groups vaccination began 4-6 weeks post-radiotherapy; others received it with temozolomide.

There are a few counts of this clone. No antigen is known for it. The CDR3 contains 14 residues. V was clipped by 5 bases and J by 5 bases; unmatched bases: 7. Germline CDR1 reads SEHNR; CDR2 reads FQNEAQ (reference sequence). Study-wide results and caveats: Vaccination induced immune responses in about 93% of patients.

The time point here: week 23, last vaccination. Every vaccine dose comprised 300 ug of mutant IDH1 20-mer peptide plus topical imiquimod. Only in-frame clones appear in the TCRdb table, and some are missing; sequencing was by immunoSEQ multiplex PCR. The data contain 50,000 to 60,000 clones, 80% of them singletons. The sequencing used PBMCs, collected from a glioma patient whose treatment included an IDH1 peptide vaccine. The TCR was taken from a man aged 40-55 years with glioma. The chain recombines TRBV7-9 with TRBJ2-5, with 8 bases lining up with TRBD1. This CDR3 is CASSLGQGWETQYF. CDR3 nucleotide sequence: TGTGCCAGCAGCCTCGGACAGGGCTGGGAGACCCAGTACTTC.